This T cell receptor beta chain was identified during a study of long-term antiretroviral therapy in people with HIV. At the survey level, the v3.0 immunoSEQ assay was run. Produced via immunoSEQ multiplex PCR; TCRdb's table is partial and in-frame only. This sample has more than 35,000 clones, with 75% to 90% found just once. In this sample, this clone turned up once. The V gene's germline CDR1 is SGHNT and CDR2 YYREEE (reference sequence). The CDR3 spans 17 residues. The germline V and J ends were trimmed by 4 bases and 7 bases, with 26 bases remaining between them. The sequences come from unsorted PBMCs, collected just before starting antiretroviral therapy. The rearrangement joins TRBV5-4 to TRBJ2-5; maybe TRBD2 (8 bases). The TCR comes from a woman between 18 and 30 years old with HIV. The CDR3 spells CASSPWWDSGSSGTQYF. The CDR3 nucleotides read TGTGCCAGCAGCCCCTGGTGGGACAGCGGGAGCAGCGGGACCCAGTACTTC.